This T cell receptor beta chain was sequenced during a study of shared clonotypes between healthy human individuals (dated by TCRdb to the early 2020s). In the study overall: The cohort included three men and two women between 18 and 49 years of age. Per donor, three plates each were used for CD4 naive and CD4 memory, two for CD8 naive, and one for CD8 memory. To estimate repertoire size and how much clonotypes are shared between individuals, the study performed deep sequencing of blood TCR repertoires from a few healthy adults. Different laboratories and diverse techniques were used to prepare libraries and sequence TCR repertoires, to increase sequencing depth and limit assay-specific biases. Leukapheresis yielded between about 0.8 and 9.5 billion PBMCs per donor. General conclusions and limits of the study: Compared with non-shared clonotypes, the clonotypes found in all four sorted-subset donors had higher generation probabilities. Sampling was restricted to blood, and TCR repertoires in tissues likely differ from the TCR repertoires found in blood. When a few donors were compared, the shared fraction of clonotypes was about 5.5% for naive CD4, 3.5% to 4% for naive CD8, more than 2% for memory CD4, and about 0.36% for memory CD8. Pairwise subsampling indicated that sequencing depth was expected to affect the degree of clonotype sharing among donors. Naive subsets generally had larger estimated clonotype richness than memory subsets did. The genetic and exposure-history diversity represented was limited by the small number of donors. Incomplete sequencing was indicated by rarefaction of sorted-subset datasets, despite the large sequencing depth.

This clone occurred a few times. The antigen it binds to is not known. Base quality data are lacking; no much larger clone is found one base away. The donors were healthy, HIV-negative adults who had no recently reported acute infections or vaccinations. Only Caucasian adults living in Nashville, Tennessee, USA were represented among the donors. CD4+ T cells were enriched by magnetic negative selection, after which naive cells were positively selected on CD45RA and the negative fraction was taken as the memory subset. After blood collection by leukapheresis, PBMCs were isolated using Ficoll-Histopaque density gradient centrifugation and then cryopreserved in the vapor phase of liquid nitrogen. Purity and quantity of every magnetically sorted T cell population were checked by analytical flow cytometry. Genomic DNA was isolated from each sorted fraction and quantified by UV absorbance on a Nanodrop 2000c.

TCR CDR3 regions were amplified from genomic DNA by multiplex PCR using the deep immunoSEQ assay. Genomic DNA extracted from each cell subset was distributed evenly over all wells of several immunoSEQ 96-well plates, and each plate served as one replicate. For sorted subsets, each replicate PCR was loaded with roughly 190 ng genomic DNA, equivalent to some 27,000 T cell genomes. Purified libraries were quantified with a Qubit 3.0 fluorometer, sized on a Bioanalyzer 2100, and re-quantified with the KAPA Library Quantification kit. Each immunoSEQ 96-well plate was sequenced on its own single-read 150-cycle Illumina NextSeq 550 flow cell. The study's own analysis went as follows. Because the immunoSEQ output included only junctional sequences and no quality scores, the filtering could not be the same as the filtering used for full-length reads. To assign V/J genes and CDR3, sequences were annotated against IMGT germline references using PyIR, a Python wrapper for IgBLAST v1.9. Any read was removed if the V/J assignment was weak (E-value above 1e-6), the CDR3 was missing, or the read contained stop codons, out-of-frame junctions, or ambiguous translated residues. V3J clonotypes were defined as sequences sharing the same inferred V gene, J gene, and CDR3 amino acid sequence. The percentage overlap between two repertoires was calculated by dividing the number of shared unique clonotypes by the size of the smaller repertoire. Repertoire richness was assessed with RTK rarefaction, the Chao1 estimator, and Recon v2.1 estimates of unobserved clonotypes. OLGA was used to compute generation probabilities for all TCRbeta clonotypes that the gDNA method yielded from a few donors. The table was pulled from immuneACCESS by TCRdb, which kept in-frame rearrangements only. Such tables lose some clones; where checked, under half of the loss comes from unresolved V genes, and the rest has no known cause. V and J calls plus clone size are reproduced from that table; the DNA served to infer D and trimming. The sample contains 650,000 to 750,000 clones, less than 80% of them found a single time. The ten most abundant clones make up under 2% of the sample.

Reading from cysteine to phenylalanine, the CDR3 counts 13 amino acids. Of the read, only the CDR3 DNA is kept; its 39 bases are in frame from base 1. CDR1 and CDR2, looked up from the germline V gene, are SGHVS and FNYEAQ. V is pared back by 4 bases and J by 6 bases, with 13 bases lying between the germline termini. This chain joins TRBV7-6 to TRBJ2-7, with no confidently assigned D gene. Sequencing was carried out using memory CD4+ T cells sorted from blood. What this sample's cell subset or site label stands for: CD45RA-negative fraction. The source is a woman aged 25 to 45 in good health. The CDR3 protein is CASSSHPGSEQYF. The nucleotide sequence is given as TGTGCCAGCAGCTCCCATCCCGGGTCCGAGCAGTACTTC.